The 10 T cell receptor beta chains below all came from one sample that was sequenced in a study of blood T cells in healthy people across ages. Combining a sample-barcoded 5' primer with a J-beta primer mix, a second PCR ran for about 6 to 11 cycles. TCRdb passed the 5' RACE reads through MiXCR, listing each CDR3 protein once. This repertoire shows hundreds of thousands of distinct CDR3 sequences, about 27% found once; its top ten account for about 3.3%. The sample was also reused in another study, on T cells of mothers and their children.

Material: blood. These receptors were taken from a boy younger than 10 in good health.

V is TRBV29-1 and J is TRBJ2-1; D gene uncertain. CDR1 is SQVTM and CDR2 is ANQGSEA in the germline V gene. This CDR3 spans 12 amino acids. The V gene lost 1 base and the J gene lost 6 bases, with 7 bases spanning the gap. CDR3 in amino acids: CSVEVQVNEQFF. CDR3 sequence (DNA): TGCAGCGTTGAAGTGCAGGTCAATGAGCAGTTCTTC.

J is TRBJ2-1 and V is TRBV5-1; 8 positions match TRBD2. This CDR3 comprises 12 residues. With 0 bases clipped from V and 15 bases from J, the junction kept 5 bases outside the gene matches. Germline CDR1 SGHRS, CDR2 YFSETQ. CDR3 coding DNA: TGCGCCAGCAGCTTGGCAACGGGGGGGATGTTCTTC. Protein: CASSLATGGMFF.

The V and J genes are TRBV11-2 and TRBJ2-5, with D unclear. The J call may be wrong; the DNA end is better matched by TRBJ2-7. The germline V gene encodes CDR1 SGHAT and CDR2 FQNNGV. The CDR3 consists of 14 residues. CDR3 in amino acids: CASSLVWVPYEQYF. The CDR3 DNA sequence: TGTGCCAGCAGCTTAGTCTGGGTCCCCTACGAGCAGTACTTC.

The V and J genes are TRBV20-1 and TRBJ1-2; D not certain. The V gene lost 0 bases and the J gene lost 4 bases, with 6 bases spanning the gap. CDR3 length equals 12 residues. The germline V gene encodes CDR1 DFQATT and CDR2 SNEGSKA (reference sequence). The CDR3 loop is CSARDDRYGYTF. The CDR3 nucleotides are TGCAGTGCTAGAGATGACCGCTATGGCTACACCTTC.

V gene TRBV4-3 combines with J gene TRBJ2-7; 11 bases are shared with TRBD2. V shed 2 bases and J 4 bases; nucleotides not matched to a gene: 4. The CDR3 is 15 amino acids. CDR1 is LGHNA, CDR2 YSLEER, per germline. CDR3 loop: CASSQTSGGMYEQYF. Here the CDR3 DNA reads TGCGCCAGCAGCCAAACTAGCGGGGGCATGTACGAGCAGTACTTC.

The chain is built from TRBV6-5 and TRBJ2-2; the match to TRBD1 covers 8 bases. Germline trimming cut 5 bases from V and 0 bases from J; bases unmatched to any gene: 2. The V gene's germline CDR1 is MNHEY and CDR2 SVGAGI. This CDR3 contains 15 residues. CDR3 residues: CASSRQGTNTGELFF. The DNA of the CDR3 is TGTGCCAGCAGTCGACAGGGGACGAACACCGGGGAGCTGTTTTTT.

There are a few counts of this clonotype. This chain joins TRBV12-3 or TRBV12-4 and TRBJ1-2; maybe TRBD1 (5 bases). V shed 2 bases and J shed 10 bases, with 14 bases lying between them. The CDR3 length is 13 residues. CDR3 nucleotide sequence: TGTGCCAGCAGTTTAAGCAGGGCCGATGACTACACCTTC. Protein product: CASSLSRADDYTF.

The V and J genes are TRBV5-5 and TRBJ2-7; D gene unclear. The CDR3 contains 14 residues. Trimming shortened V by 1 base and J by 2 bases, and 10 bases separated the two germline ends. From germline, CDR1 is SGHKS and CDR2 YYEKEE (reference sequence). CDR3 amino acids: CASSLSPSPYEQYF. The CDR3 nucleotides read TGTGCCAGCAGCTTGAGTCCATCTCCCTACGAGCAGTACTTC.

The chain is built from TRBV20-1 and TRBJ1-1; D unclear. V was trimmed by 3 bases and J by 3 bases, leaving 11 bases between them. The CDR3 length is 13 residues. Germline CDR1 DFQATT, CDR2 SNEGSKA (reference sequence). The CDR3 nucleotides are TGCAGTGCTAGGGACGGGAGTGACACTGAAGCTTTCTTT. Translating gives CSARDGSDTEAFF.

This chain links TRBV6-2 or TRBV6-3 with TRBJ1-1; D remains unclear. The CDR3 runs to 13 residues. Germline CDR1 MNHEY, CDR2 SVGEGT. Trimming stripped 8 bases from V and 0 bases from J, with 10 bases between. The DNA for the CDR3 is TGTGCCAGCGACGGGCATTTGAACACTGAAGCTTTCTTT. This gives the protein CASDGHLNTEAFF.